Below are 18 T cell receptor beta chains sequenced from a single sample in a study of T cell responses to AZD1222 COVID-19 vaccine (dated by TCRdb to about 2021). The time point tag for this specimen amounts to: baseline before first vaccination. Library prep was done by the immunoSEQ multiplex PCR assay. The immuneACCESS repertoire file appears here via TCRdb, limited to in-frame rearrangements. These files lack a portion of the clones; in checked studies, under half of the deficit traces to unresolved V genes, and the cause of the others is not known. For this sample the table gives about 120,000 clones, of which about 87% were detected only once. Approximately 12% of the sample rests with the top ten. The source material was peripheral blood, sampled on day 0 of AZD1222 vaccination. These receptors all stem from an adult in good health.

The rearrangement uses TRBV9 and TRBJ2-2; D uncertain. The germline V gene has CDR1 SGDLS and CDR2 YYNGEE. Trimming pared 4 bases from V and 5 bases from J, leaving 18 bases between. This CDR3 is 16 amino acids long. In DNA form, the CDR3 reads TGTGCCAGCAGCTCGTCTGGCGGTTCTGGAACCGGGGAGCTGTTTTTT. It encodes CASSSSGGSGTGELFF.

Only one count was recorded for this clone. The chain employs TRBV19 and TRBJ2-7; the match to TRBD2 covers 7 bases. This CDR3 region has 12 residues. Germline V CDR1 and CDR2: LNHDA, SQIVND (reference sequence). V lost 5 bases and J lost 6; bases outside the gene matches: 4. The CDR3 region has the DNA TGTGCCAGTAGTCGGGGGGTCGGCGAGCAGTACTTC. This gives the protein CASSRGVGEQYF.

The chain has TRBV5-1 and TRBJ2-2; D remains unclear. Germline V gene data show CDR1 as SGHRS and CDR2 as YFSETQ. CDR3 size: 14 residues. Trimming stripped 0 bases from V and 0 bases from J, with 3 bases between. The CDR3 DNA sequence: TGCGCCAGCAGCTTGGCAACGAACACCGGGGAGCTGTTTTTT. As protein: CASSLATNTGELFF.

This rearrangement joins TRBV28 to TRBJ1-1; a possible D gene is TRBD1 (6 bases). The CDR3 runs 13 residues. In germline, CDR1 is MDHEN, CDR2 SYDVKM. Written as DNA, the CDR3 is TGTGTTACACAGGGAAGAGGGAACACTGAAGCTTTCTTT. The encoded protein is CVTQGRGNTEAFF.

The chain uses TRBV7-6 and TRBJ2-3, with D perhaps matching TRBD1 (7 bases). Germline V CDR1 and CDR2: SGHVS, FNYEAQ. This CDR3 comprises 19 residues. The V gene lost 2 bases and the J gene lost 2 bases, with 23 bases spanning the gap. For the CDR3, the DNA is TGTGCCAGCAGCTTAACCCCCCCGGGGGCAGGGGGGACCACAGATACGCAGTATTTT. It yields the protein CASSLTPPGAGGTTDTQYF.

The chain joins TRBV9 to TRBJ2-4; either TRBD1 or TRBD2 may supply D (5 bases each). The CDR3 covers 15 residues. Germline CDR1 and CDR2: SGDLS and YYNGEE. The V end was cut by 5 bases, the J end by 0 bases, with 12 bases between. CDR3 nucleotide sequence: TGTGCCAGCAGTCGGGACGGCCTAGCCAAAAACATTCAGTACTTC. Residues: CASSRDGLAKNIQYF.

CDR3 protein: CSAVTGPTDTGELFF. The CDR3 nucleotides read TGCAGCGCCGTGACCGGGCCGACCGACACCGGGGAGCTGTTTTTT. The chain uses TRBV29-1 and TRBJ2-2, with D unresolved. Germline loops: CDR1 SQVTM, CDR2 ANQGSEA. The CDR3 spans 15 residues. V dropped 7 bases and J dropped 3 bases, with 18 bases sitting between them.

The V gene is TRBV15, the J gene TRBJ1-2; TRBD1 matches 9 bases. This CDR3 has 18 amino acids. Germline lookup yields CDR1 LNHNV and CDR2 YYDKDF (reference sequence). With 0 bases clipped from V and 4 bases from J, the junction kept 12 bases outside the gene matches. The CDR3 nucleotides are TGTGCCACCAGCAGAGATGGGAGGACAGGGGTGATCCGCTATGGCTACACCTTC. It codes for CATSRDGRTGVIRYGYTF.

This chain connects TRBV7-3 to TRBJ2-1; no reliable D call. From germline, CDR1 is SGHTA and CDR2 FQGTGA. The ends were cut back, 3 bases at V and 0 bases at J, with 12 bases in the middle. The CDR3 length is 16 residues. DNA for the CDR3: TGTGCCAGCAGCTTTGGGGTCCCGAGCTCCTACAATGAGCAGTTCTTC. This sequence encodes CASSFGVPSSYNEQFF.

Points on this clone: This specimen includes other DNA sequences encoding the same CDR3. The chain combines TRBV9 with TRBJ2-7; D is tentatively TRBD1 or TRBD2 (5 bases each). CDR1 is SGDLS and CDR2 is YYNGEE in the germline V gene. V lost 0 bases to trimming and J lost 7 bases, with 17 bases between them. The CDR3 length is 15 residues. The DNA for the CDR3 is TGTGCCAGCAGCGTAGGAGGGACGTCCGCGGAGGAGCAGTACTTC. Translation gives CASSVGGTSAEEQYF.

The chain is built from TRBV27 and TRBJ2-1, with 9 bases lining up with TRBD2. Per the germline V gene, CDR1 is MNHEY and CDR2 is SMNVEV (reference sequence). The CDR3 length is 15 residues. After removal of 5 bases from V and 4 bases from J, the junction contained 6 bases not matched to a gene. This CDR3 is CASSPGTSRYNEQFF. The CDR3 DNA follows: TGTGCCAGCAGTCCGGGGACTAGCAGATACAATGAGCAGTTCTTC.

The V and J genes are TRBV9 and TRBJ1-2; D is undetermined. V lost 3 bases to trimming and J lost 2 bases, with 14 bases between them. This CDR3 is built from 15 residues. Germline V gives CDR1 SGDLS, CDR2 YYNGEE. The CDR3 is CASSAQGPGNYGYTF. The CDR3 bases are TGTGCCAGCAGCGCCCAAGGGCCGGGAAACTATGGCTACACCTTC.

J is TRBJ2-7 and V is TRBV2; no definite D call. The CDR3 is 11 residues long. Germline CDR1 reads SNHLY; CDR2 reads FYNNEI. Trimming cost V 1 base and J 7 bases, with 5 bases left between them. The CDR3 region has the DNA TGTGCCAGCAGTGAAGACCTAGAGCAGTACTTC. Its translation is CASSEDLEQYF.

The rearrangement joins TRBV4-2 to TRBJ1-4; 10 bases map to TRBD1. The junction had 6 bases not matched to a gene; V was cut back by 3 bases and J by 8 bases. CDR1 LGHNA and CDR2 YNFKEQ come from the germline V gene. The CDR3 is 15 residues long. For the CDR3, the DNA is TGTGCCAGCAGCCAGGGGACAGGGGCCGGGGAAAAACTGTTTTTT. Protein sequence: CASSQGTGAGEKLFF.

About this clone: A read error may produce the germline difference seen at one junction end. The CDR3 region is CASSSQPDKEQFF. CDR3 sequence (DNA): TGTGCCAGCAGTTCCCAACCGGACAAGGAGCAGTTCTTC. The rearrangement joins TRBV12-3 or TRBV12-4 to TRBJ2-1; possibly TRBD1 for D (5 bases). The CDR3 runs 13 residues.

The V call is TRBV6-1, the J call TRBJ1-5, with a tentative D call TRBD1 (5 bases). Trimming shortened V by 4 bases and J by 4 bases, and 14 bases separated the two germline ends. The germline CDR1 and CDR2 sequences are MNHNS and SASEGT. This CDR3 is 15 amino acids long. The CDR3 DNA reads TGTGCCAGCAGTGCGAGAACGGGGCCAAATCAGCCCCAGCATTTT. Its protein product is CASSARTGPNQPQHF.

The J gene is TRBJ2-2, the V gene TRBV5-1; D gene unclear. Between the trimmed V and J ends, which lost 4 bases and 4 bases, there was a span of 14 bases. The CDR3 spans 15 residues. The V gene's germline CDR1 is SGHRS and CDR2 YFSETQ. The DNA of the CDR3 is TGCGCCAGCAGCGGTGGCTCTATGGGCACCGGGGAGCTGTTTTTT. Amino acid sequence: CASSGGSMGTGELFF. The whole variable domain, remainder taken from reference TRBV5-1 and TRBJ2-2, is KAGVTQTPRYLIKTRGQQVTLSCSPISGHRSVSWYQQTPGQGLQFLFEYFSETQRNKGNFPGRFSGRQFSNSRSEMNVSTLELGDSALYLCASSGGSMGTGELFFGEGSRLTVL.

This clone was seen a single time. The chain recombines TRBV28 with TRBJ1-5; 7 bases match TRBD1. V trimming: 5 bases; J trimming: 0 bases; junction bases outside the gene matches: 10. The CDR3 length is 17 residues. Germline V lookup: CDR1 MDHEN, CDR2 SYDVKM. The CDR3 loop reads CASSQPMGQLSNQPQHF. The CDR3 nucleotides are TGTGCCAGCAGTCAGCCCATGGGACAGCTTAGCAATCAGCCCCAGCATTTT.